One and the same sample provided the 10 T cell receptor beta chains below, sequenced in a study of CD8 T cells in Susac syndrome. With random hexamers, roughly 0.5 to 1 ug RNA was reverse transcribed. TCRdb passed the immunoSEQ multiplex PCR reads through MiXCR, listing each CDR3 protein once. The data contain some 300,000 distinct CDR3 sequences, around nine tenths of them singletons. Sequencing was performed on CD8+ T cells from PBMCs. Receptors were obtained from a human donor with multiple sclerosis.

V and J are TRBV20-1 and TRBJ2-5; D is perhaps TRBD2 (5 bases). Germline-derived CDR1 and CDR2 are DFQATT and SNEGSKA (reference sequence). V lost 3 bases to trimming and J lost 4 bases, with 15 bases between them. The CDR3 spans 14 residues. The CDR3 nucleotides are TGCAGTGCTAGGGGCCGGGATCCTCGAGAGACCCAGTACTTC. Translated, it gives CSARGRDPRETQYF.

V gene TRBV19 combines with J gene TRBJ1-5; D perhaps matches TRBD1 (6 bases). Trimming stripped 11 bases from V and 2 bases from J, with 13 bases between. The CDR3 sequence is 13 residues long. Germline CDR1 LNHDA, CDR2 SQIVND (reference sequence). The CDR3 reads CAVGGHGNQPQHF. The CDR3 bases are TGTGCCGTAGGGGGGCACGGCAATCAGCCCCAGCATTTT.

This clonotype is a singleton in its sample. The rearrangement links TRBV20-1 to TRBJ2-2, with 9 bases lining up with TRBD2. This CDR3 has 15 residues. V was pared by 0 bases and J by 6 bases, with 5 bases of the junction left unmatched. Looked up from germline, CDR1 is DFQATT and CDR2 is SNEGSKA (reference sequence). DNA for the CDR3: TGCAGTGCTAGAGAAGCGGGGGGATTAGCCGGGGAGCTGTTTTTT. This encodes CSAREAGGLAGELFF.

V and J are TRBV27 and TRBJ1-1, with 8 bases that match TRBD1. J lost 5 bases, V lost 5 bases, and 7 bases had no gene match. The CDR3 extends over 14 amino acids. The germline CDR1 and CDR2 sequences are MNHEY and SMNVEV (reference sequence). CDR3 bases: TGTGCCAGCAGTACGGGGACAGGCCGGACTGAAGCTTTCTTT. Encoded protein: CASSTGTGRTEAFF.

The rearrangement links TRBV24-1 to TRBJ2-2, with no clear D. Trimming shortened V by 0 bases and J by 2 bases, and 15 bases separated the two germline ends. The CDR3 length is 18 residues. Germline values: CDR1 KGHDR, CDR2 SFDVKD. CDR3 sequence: CATSDLSSSQANTGELFF. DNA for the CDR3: TGTGCCACCAGTGATTTGTCTTCCAGCCAGGCTAACACCGGGGAGCTGTTTTTT.

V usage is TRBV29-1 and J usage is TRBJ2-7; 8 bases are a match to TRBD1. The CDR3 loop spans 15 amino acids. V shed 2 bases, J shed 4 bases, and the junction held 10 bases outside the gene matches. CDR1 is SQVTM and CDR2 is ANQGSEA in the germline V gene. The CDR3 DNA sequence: TGCAGCGTTGAATTCCTGGGACAGGAGAAGTACGAGCAGTACTTC. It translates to CSVEFLGQEKYEQYF.

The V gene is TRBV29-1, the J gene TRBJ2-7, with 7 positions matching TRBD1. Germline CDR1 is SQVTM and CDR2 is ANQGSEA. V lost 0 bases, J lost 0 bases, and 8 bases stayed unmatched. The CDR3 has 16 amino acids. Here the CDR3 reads CSVEDPERGPSYEQYF. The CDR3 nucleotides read TGCAGCGTTGAAGATCCCGAGAGGGGGCCCTCCTACGAGCAGTACTTC.

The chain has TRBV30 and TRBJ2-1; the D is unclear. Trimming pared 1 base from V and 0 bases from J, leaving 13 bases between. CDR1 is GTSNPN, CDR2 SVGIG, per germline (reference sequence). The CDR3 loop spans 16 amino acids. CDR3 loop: CAWSGEQAYSYNEQFF. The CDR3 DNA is TGTGCCTGGAGTGGAGAGCAGGCGTACTCCTACAATGAGCAGTTCTTC.

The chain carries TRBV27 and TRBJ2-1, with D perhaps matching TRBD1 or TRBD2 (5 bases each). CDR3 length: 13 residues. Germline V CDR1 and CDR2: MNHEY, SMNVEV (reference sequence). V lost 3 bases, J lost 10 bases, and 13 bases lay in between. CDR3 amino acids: CASSFLEGREQFF. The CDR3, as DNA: TGTGCCAGCAGTTTCCTAGAGGGACGGGAGCAGTTCTTC.

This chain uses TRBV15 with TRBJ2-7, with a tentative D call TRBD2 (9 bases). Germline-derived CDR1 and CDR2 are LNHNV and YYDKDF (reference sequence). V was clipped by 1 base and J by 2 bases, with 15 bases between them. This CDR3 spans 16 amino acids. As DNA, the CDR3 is TGTGCCACCAGCAGAGCAGGGGGCGGGGGGGCCTACGAGCAGTACTTC. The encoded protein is CATSRAGGGGAYEQYF.